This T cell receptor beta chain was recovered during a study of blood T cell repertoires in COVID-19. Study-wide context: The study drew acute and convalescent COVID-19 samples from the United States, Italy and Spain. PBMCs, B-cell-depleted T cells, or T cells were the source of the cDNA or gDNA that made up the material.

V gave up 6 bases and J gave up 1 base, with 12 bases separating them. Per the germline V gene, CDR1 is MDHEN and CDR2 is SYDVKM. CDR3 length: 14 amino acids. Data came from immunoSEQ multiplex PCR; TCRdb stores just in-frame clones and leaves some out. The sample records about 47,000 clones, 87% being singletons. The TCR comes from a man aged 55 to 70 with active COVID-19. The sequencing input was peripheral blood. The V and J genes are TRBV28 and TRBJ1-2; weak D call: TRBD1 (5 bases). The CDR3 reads CASSRSGINYGYTF. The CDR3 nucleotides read TGTGCCAGCAGCCGATCAGGGATTAACTATGGCTACACCTTC.